The 23 T cell receptor beta chains in this list originate from one sample, sequenced in a study of CD8 T cells in Susac syndrome. With random hexamers, reverse transcription was performed on about 0.45 to 1 ug of RNA. TCRdb re-called the immunoSEQ multiplex PCR reads with MiXCR, one entry per CDR3 protein. The top ten hold 0.095% to 0.15% of the sample, which has about 170,000 distinct CDR3 sequences, more than 95% seen once. The material sequenced was CD4+ T cells from PBMCs. The receptors come from a human donor with Susac syndrome.

This chain joins TRBV3-1 and TRBJ2-4; no definite D call. This CDR3 is 14 amino acids long. Germline V gives CDR1 LGHDT, CDR2 YNNKEL (reference sequence). V dropped 4 bases and J dropped 0 bases, with 7 bases sitting between them. The CDR3 nucleotides read TGTGCCAGCAGCCTCCGGACAGCCAAAAACATTCAGTACTTC. Its translation is CASSLRTAKNIQYF.

The chain is built from TRBV5-1 and TRBJ2-2, with a weak D call TRBD2 (5 bases). V was pared by 0 bases and J by 0 bases, with 9 bases between. This CDR3 region has 16 residues. Germline CDR1 is SGHRS and CDR2 is YFSETQ. CDR3 sequence: CASSLGGSANTGELFF. The CDR3 DNA reads as TGCGCCAGCAGCTTGGGCGGGTCAGCGAACACCGGGGAGCTGTTTTTT.

The chain recombines TRBV20-1 with TRBJ2-3; 8 nucleotides line up with TRBD1. The CDR3 contains 15 residues. With V trimmed by 6 bases and J by 1 base, 9 bases remained unmatched. From germline, CDR1 is DFQATT and CDR2 SNEGSKA (reference sequence). CDR3 sequence: CSALGGQGRTDTQYF. The CDR3 nucleotides are TGCAGTGCCCTAGGAGGACAGGGCCGCACAGATACGCAGTATTTT.

The chain combines TRBV12-3 or TRBV12-4 with TRBJ1-5; D call uncertain. CDR3 length equals 13 residues. The V and J ends lost 1 base and 0 bases respectively, with 1 base between them. This CDR3 is CASSLVSNQPQHF. The CDR3 DNA reads as TGTGCCAGCAGTTTAGTTAGCAATCAGCCCCAGCATTTT.

The chain employs TRBV30 and TRBJ1-5, with D possibly TRBD1 on 6 matching bases. The germline V gene has CDR1 GTSNPN and CDR2 SVGIG (reference sequence). This CDR3 comprises 13 residues. Trimming shortened V by 7 bases and J by 5 bases, and 15 bases separated the two germline ends. The CDR3, as DNA: TGTGCCTTGGAACAGGGAGGCGATCAGCCCCAGCATTTT. This gives the protein CALEQGGDQPQHF. The complete variable domain, with remaining parts taken from reference TRBV30 and TRBJ1-5, reads SQTIHQWPATLVQPVGSPLSLECTVEGTSNPNLYWYRQAAGRGLQLLFYSVGIGQISSEVPQNLSASRPQDRQFILSSKKLLLSDSGFYLCALEQGGDQPQHFGDGTRLSIL.

The V gene is TRBV25-1, the J gene TRBJ1-1; 7 bases match TRBD1. Germline CDR1 and CDR2: MGHDK and SYGVNS. V shed 3 bases, J shed 4 bases, and the junction held 5 bases outside the gene matches. CDR3 size: 14 residues. CDR3 sequence: CASSDYQGGTEAFF. CDR3 coding DNA: TGTGCCAGCAGTGACTACCAGGGGGGCACTGAAGCTTTCTTT.

The rearrangement links TRBV12-5 to TRBJ2-1; D possibly corresponds to TRBD1 (6 bases). V gave up 5 bases and J gave up 6 bases, with 17 bases separating them. The CDR3 contains 15 residues. Germline V CDR1 and CDR2: LGHNT, FRNRAP. The CDR3 DNA follows: TGTGCTAGTGGTGGGGGCCTCTCGATGGGCAATGAGCAGTTCTTC. The encoded protein is CASGGGLSMGNEQFF.

This chain links TRBV29-1 with TRBJ2-3; D is ambiguous. Germline loops: CDR1 SQVTM, CDR2 ANQGSEA. Trimming removed 4 bases from V and 7 bases from J, with 12 bases in between. This CDR3 spans 12 amino acids. The CDR3 loop reads CSVGIETHTQYF. CDR3 nucleotides: TGCAGCGTTGGTATAGAGACTCATACGCAGTATTTT.

The V and J genes are TRBV7-3 and TRBJ2-2; D assignment may be TRBD1 or TRBD2 (6 bases each). This CDR3 spans 20 amino acids. V lost 5 bases, J lost 0 bases, and 25 bases lay in between. Germline V CDR1 and CDR2: SGHTA, FQGTGA. The CDR3 DNA follows: TGTGCCAGCAGCCTTCTCCCTGGGGGGCGAACAAAAACGAACACCGGGGAGCTGTTTTTT. The encoded protein is CASSLLPGGRTKTNTGELFF.

The chain couples TRBV9 to TRBJ2-2; TRBD2 agrees at 7 bases. The CDR3 runs to 15 residues. J gave up 6 bases and V 3 bases, and 8 bases lay outside the gene matches. The germline V gene encodes CDR1 SGDLS and CDR2 YYNGEE. CDR3 residues: CASSDFRGGSGELFF. The CDR3, as DNA: TGTGCCAGCAGCGACTTCCGGGGAGGGTCCGGGGAGCTGTTTTTT. Looking up the rest from reference TRBV9 and TRBJ2-2 gives the full variable domain: DSGVTQTPKHLITATGQRVTLRCSPRSGDLSVYWYQQSLDQGLQFLIQYYNGEERAKGNILERFSAQQFPDLHSELNLSSLELGDSALYFCASSDFRGGSGELFFGEGSRLTVL.

This chain connects TRBV20-1 to TRBJ1-3; D remains unclear. This CDR3 contains 13 residues. Trimming removed 3 bases at V and 3 bases at J, with 9 bases between. Germline lookup yields CDR1 DFQATT and CDR2 SNEGSKA (reference sequence). For the CDR3, the DNA is TGCAGTGCTAGCTTAACAGTTGGAAACACCATATATTTT. Its protein product is CSASLTVGNTIYF.

The chain recombines TRBV5-5 with TRBJ2-7, with D maybe TRBD2 (5 bases). V was cut by 4 bases and J by 1 base, with 12 bases left in between. CDR1 is SGHKS and CDR2 is YYEKEE in the germline V gene (reference sequence). This CDR3 comprises 14 residues. In DNA form, the CDR3 reads TGTGCCAGCAGCCAGCTACCGGGGTCCTACGAGCAGTACTTC. Encoded protein: CASSQLPGSYEQYF.

This sequence joins TRBV11-3 and TRBJ2-2; D is unresolved. Per germline, CDR1 SGHNT and CDR2 YENEEA. V shed 4 bases and J shed 5 bases, with 8 bases lying between them. CDR3 length: 13 residues. CDR3 DNA: TGTGCCAGCAGCTCAGAGGATACCGGGGAGCTGTTTTTT. It codes for CASSSEDTGELFF.

This clonotype was observed once. The chain joins TRBV28 to TRBJ1-2; maybe TRBD1 (5 bases). The V end was cut by 4 bases, the J end by 3 bases, with 15 bases between. The length of the CDR3 is 15 residues. Germline V CDR1 and CDR2: MDHEN, SYDVKM. This CDR3 reads CASSSPGLIHYGYTF. CDR3 DNA sequence: TGTGCCAGCAGTTCGCCGGGACTGATCCACTATGGCTACACCTTC.

The V gene is TRBV5-6, the J gene TRBJ2-1; TRBD1 aligns across 7 bases. Germline CDR1 reads SGHDT; CDR2 reads YYEEEE. The CDR3 covers 16 residues. Losses at the gene ends were 4 bases for V and 1 base for J; bases not matched to a gene: 8. In nucleotides, the CDR3 is TGTGCCAGCAGCCCCCTGGGACAGCGGTCCTACAATGAGCAGTTCTTC. It specifies CASSPLGQRSYNEQFF. The full variable domain, completed using reference TRBV5-6 and TRBJ2-1, is DAGVTQSPTHLIKTRGQQVTLRCSPKSGHDTVSWYQQALGQGPQFIFQYYEEEERQRGNFPDRFSGHQFPNYSSELNVNALLLGDSALYLCASSPLGQRSYNEQFFGPGTRLTVL.

This chain uses TRBV4-3 with TRBJ2-7; 12 positions match TRBD2. The CDR3 is 14 residues long. V was pared by 1 base and J by 6 bases, with 1 base of the junction left unmatched. The V gene's germline CDR1 is LGHNA and CDR2 YSLEER. The CDR3 DNA reads TGCGCCAGCAGCCAAGTACTAGCGGGAGGCGAGCAGTACGTC. Its translation: CASSQVLAGGEQYV.

J is TRBJ1-6 and V is TRBV9; 8 bases are shared with TRBD1. This CDR3 has 15 amino acids. Germline values: CDR1 SGDLS, CDR2 YYNGEE. Trimming cost V 4 bases and J 8 bases; bases outside gene matches: 8. For the CDR3, the DNA is TGTGCCAGCAGCTACATGGGACAGGTGGATTCACCCCTCCACTTT. It yields the protein CASSYMGQVDSPLHF.

This chain uses TRBV29-1 with TRBJ2-5; TRBD1 is a possible D gene (5 bases). V lost 6 bases and J lost 1, with 6 bases in between. The CDR3 extends over 11 amino acids. Germline loops: CDR1 SQVTM, CDR2 ANQGSEA. CDR3 coding DNA: TGCAGCGTAGGGGCCCAAGAGACCCAGTACTTC. It is translated as CSVGAQETQYF.

This chain connects TRBV4-3 to TRBJ1-2; TRBD1 agrees at 8 bases. Trimming removed 0 bases from V and 8 bases from J; junction bases left unmatched: 14. Germline V gene sequence: CDR1 LGHNA, CDR2 YSLEER. This CDR3 is built from 17 residues. The CDR3 DNA is TGCGCCAGCAGCCAAGATGTAGGACAGGGATGGACTGGAGGCTACACCTTC. Residues: CASSQDVGQGWTGGYTF.

The chain links TRBV24-1 to TRBJ2-2; tentatively, D is TRBD2 (5 bases). Germline assignment: CDR1 KGHDR and CDR2 SFDVKD. This CDR3 comprises 13 residues. Between the trimmed V and J ends, which lost 10 bases and 5 bases, there was a span of 13 bases. The CDR3 here is CATQGSWTGELFF. The CDR3 DNA is TGTGCCACTCAAGGGAGTTGGACCGGGGAGCTGTTTTTT.

The gene calls are TRBV28 and TRBJ1-6; D unclear. This CDR3 region has 14 residues. Trimming pared 6 bases from V and 6 bases from J, leaving 12 bases between. CDR1 MDHEN and CDR2 SYDVKM come from the germline V gene. This CDR3 reads CASSFTSRNSPLHF. CDR3 nucleotides: TGTGCCAGCAGCTTTACCTCGCGTAATTCACCCCTCCACTTT.

The J gene is TRBJ1-6, the V gene TRBV24-1; 7 bases are shared with TRBD1. Germline trimming cut 3 bases from V and 5 bases from J; bases unmatched to any gene: 6. The germline CDR1 and CDR2 sequences are KGHDR and SFDVKD. The CDR3 extends over 16 amino acids. CDR3 amino acids: CATSDGPGQHNSPLHF. As DNA, the CDR3 is TGTGCCACCAGTGATGGCCCGGGACAGCATAATTCACCCCTCCACTTT.

This clonotype was counted a single time. This rearrangement joins TRBV29-1 to TRBJ1-4; D gene unclear. The CDR3 is 14 amino acids. Germline CDR1 and CDR2: SQVTM and ANQGSEA. V dropped 0 bases and J dropped 0 bases, with 5 bases sitting between them. The CDR3 reads CSVEDTATNEKLFF. The CDR3 bases are TGCAGCGTTGAAGACACCGCAACTAATGAAAAACTGTTTTTT.